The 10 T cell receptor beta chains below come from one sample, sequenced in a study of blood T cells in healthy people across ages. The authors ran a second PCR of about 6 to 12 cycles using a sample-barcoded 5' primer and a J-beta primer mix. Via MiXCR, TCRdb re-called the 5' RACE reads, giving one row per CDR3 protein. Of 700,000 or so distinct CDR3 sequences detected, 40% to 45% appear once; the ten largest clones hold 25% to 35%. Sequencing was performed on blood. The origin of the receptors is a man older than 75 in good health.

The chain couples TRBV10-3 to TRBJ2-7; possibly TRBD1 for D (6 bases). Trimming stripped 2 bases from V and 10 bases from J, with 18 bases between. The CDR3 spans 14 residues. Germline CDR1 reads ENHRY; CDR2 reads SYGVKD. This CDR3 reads CAISEGQRQEAQYF. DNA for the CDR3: TGTGCCATCAGTGAGGGACAGCGACAAGAGGCCCAGTACTTC.

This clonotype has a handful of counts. In DNA, the CDR3 is TGCAGTGACGGGACTACCACCCATACGCAGTATTTT. Protein product: CSDGTTTHTQYF. This chain joins TRBV20-1 and TRBJ2-3; 7 bases line up with TRBD2. Germline loops: CDR1 DFQATT, CDR2 SNEGSKA (reference sequence). V shed 7 bases and J 7 bases; nucleotides not matched to a gene: 8. The CDR3 spans 12 residues.

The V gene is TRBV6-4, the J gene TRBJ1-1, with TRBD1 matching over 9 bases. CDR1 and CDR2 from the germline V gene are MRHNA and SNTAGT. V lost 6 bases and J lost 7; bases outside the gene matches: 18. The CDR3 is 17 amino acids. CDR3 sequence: CASRPSDNGDREDEAFF. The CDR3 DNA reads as TGTGCCAGCAGACCGAGTGATAATGGGGACAGGGAAGATGAAGCTTTCTTT.

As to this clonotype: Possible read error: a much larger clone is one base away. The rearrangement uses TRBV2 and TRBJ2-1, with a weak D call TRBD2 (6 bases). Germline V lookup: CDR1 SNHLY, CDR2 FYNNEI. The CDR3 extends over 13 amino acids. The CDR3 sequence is CVSGPTSYNEQFF. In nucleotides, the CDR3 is TGTGTCAGCGGGCCGACATCCTACAATGAGCAGTTCTTC.

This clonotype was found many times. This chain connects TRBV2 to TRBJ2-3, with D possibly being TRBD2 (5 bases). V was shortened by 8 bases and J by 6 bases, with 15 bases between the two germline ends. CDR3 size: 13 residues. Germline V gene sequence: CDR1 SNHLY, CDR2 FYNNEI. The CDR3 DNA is TGTGCCAGCCTCGACGGGGTCAGCGATACGCAGTATTTT. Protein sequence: CASLDGVSDTQYF.

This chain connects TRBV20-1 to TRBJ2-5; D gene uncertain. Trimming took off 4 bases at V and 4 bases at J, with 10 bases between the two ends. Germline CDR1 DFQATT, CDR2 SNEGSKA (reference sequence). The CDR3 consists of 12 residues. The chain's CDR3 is CSAIRLGETQYF. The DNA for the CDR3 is TGCAGTGCTATTCGGCTGGGAGAGACCCAGTACTTC.

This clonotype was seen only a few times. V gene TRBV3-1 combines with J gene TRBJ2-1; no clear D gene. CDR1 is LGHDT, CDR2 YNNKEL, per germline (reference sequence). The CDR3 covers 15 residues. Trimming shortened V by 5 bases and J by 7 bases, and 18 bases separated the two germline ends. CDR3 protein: CASSDHSQTRNEQFF. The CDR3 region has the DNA TGTGCCAGCAGCGACCATTCTCAAACTCGAAATGAGCAGTTCTTC.

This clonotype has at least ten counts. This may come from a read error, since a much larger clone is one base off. The CDR3 nucleotides read TGTGCCAGCAGCCTTCCGGGGTCTAGGAATGAGCAGTACTTC. This translates into CASSLPGSRNEQYF. The chain employs TRBV5-5 and TRBJ2-7; D possibly corresponds to TRBD2 (5 bases). Germline lookup yields CDR1 SGHKS and CDR2 YYEKEE (reference sequence). V lost 4 bases and J 7 bases, leaving 18 bases between the germline ends. This CDR3 has 14 residues.

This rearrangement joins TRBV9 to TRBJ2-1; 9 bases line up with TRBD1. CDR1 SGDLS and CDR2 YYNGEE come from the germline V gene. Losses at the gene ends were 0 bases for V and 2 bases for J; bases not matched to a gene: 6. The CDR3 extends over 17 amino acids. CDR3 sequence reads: CASSVAQGAKAYNEQFF. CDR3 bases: TGTGCCAGCAGCGTAGCACAGGGGGCTAAAGCCTACAATGAGCAGTTCTTC. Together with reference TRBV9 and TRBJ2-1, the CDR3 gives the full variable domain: DSGVTQTPKHLITATGQRVTLRCSPRSGDLSVYWYQQSLDQGLQFLIQYYNGEERAKGNILERFSAQQFPDLHSELNLSSLELGDSALYFCASSVAQGAKAYNEQFFGPGTRLTVL.

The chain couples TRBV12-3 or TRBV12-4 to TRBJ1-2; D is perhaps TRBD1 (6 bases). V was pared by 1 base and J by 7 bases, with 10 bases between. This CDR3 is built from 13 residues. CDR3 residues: CASSLGGPGGYTF. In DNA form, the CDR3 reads TGTGCCAGCAGTTTAGGGGGGCCTGGTGGCTACACCTTC.